The present T cell receptor (beta chain) was sequenced within a study of blood T cell repertoires in COVID-19. Across the whole study: Spain, Italy and the United States supplied samples that represented acute and convalescent COVID-19.

Authors' data handling: By means of reference gene primer amplification, nucleated cell counts were estimated. Sequencing was performed with immunoSEQ multiplex PCR; in TCRdb, only in-frame clones are kept and a portion is missing. V and J calls and clone size follow that table, whereas D and trimming were derived from the DNA. The sample yields approximately 100,000 clones, around 85% seen once. This CDR3 spans 15 amino acids. With 4 bases clipped from V and 4 bases from J, the junction kept 7 bases outside the gene matches. Germline-derived CDR1 and CDR2 are SGHTA and FQGNSA. J is TRBJ1-3 and V is TRBV7-2, with 7 nucleotides matching TRBD1. Source material: peripheral blood. The source of this sequence is an older woman with acute or convalescent COVID-19. Here the CDR3 DNA reads TGTGCCAGCAGCTACGACAGGGTGATCGGAAACACCATATATTTT. Translated, it gives CASSYDRVIGNTIYF.